The 25 T cell receptor beta chains below were found in one sample sequenced in a study of cytomegalovirus exposure and HLA in healthy donors. 13 Jbeta primers and 60 Vbeta primers were used for the PCR. Only in-frame clones appear in the TCRdb table, and some are missing; sequencing was by immunoSEQ multiplex PCR. Of just over 150,000 clones listed, roughly 80% were seen once; the top ten hold about 1.3%. Sequencing used PBMCs. These TCRs come from a woman in her thirties in good health and CMV-seronegative.

This clone appeared a single time. The V and J genes are TRBV5-4 and TRBJ1-4; no reliable D call. CDR1 is SGHNT and CDR2 is YYREEE in the germline V gene (reference sequence). The CDR3 has 15 amino acids. Trimming pared 0 bases from V and 7 bases from J, leaving 13 bases between. The CDR3 protein is CASSLGSVRSEKLFF. In DNA form, the CDR3 reads TGTGCCAGCAGCTTGGGGTCGGTGAGGAGTGAAAAACTGTTTTTT.

This clone was seen more than once but under ten times. The rearrangement joins TRBV6-5 to TRBJ1-5; D might be TRBD1 (5 bases). Trimming took 7 bases from V and 1 from J, leaving 8 bases between them. The CDR3 consists of 13 residues. Germline V gene lookup returns CDR1 MNHEY and CDR2 SVGAGI. The CDR3 DNA follows: TGTGCCAGCAAGGGGTTAAGCAATCAGCCCCAGCATTTT. This translates into CASKGLSNQPQHF.

The gene calls are TRBV6-1 and TRBJ1-3; D is ambiguous. Germline values: CDR1 MNHNS, CDR2 SASEGT. CDR3 size: 14 residues. The V and J ends lost 6 bases and 0 bases respectively, with 9 bases between them. CDR3: CASSRLTSGNTIYF. The CDR3 bases are TGTGCCAGCAGCAGACTCACCTCTGGAAACACCATATATTTT.

The chain uses TRBV6-1 and TRBJ1-2; D remains ambiguous. The length of the CDR3 is 13 residues. Germline loops: CDR1 MNHNS, CDR2 SASEGT. Trimming left V 5 bases short and J 7 bases short, with 14 bases between. CDR3 sequence: CASSINMVGGYTF. The CDR3 DNA reads TGTGCCAGCAGTATCAACATGGTTGGTGGCTACACCTTC.

The chain joins TRBV30 to TRBJ1-2, with D tentatively TRBD1 (5 bases). The CDR3 is 15 amino acids. The V gene's germline CDR1 is GTSNPN and CDR2 SVGIG (reference sequence). Deletions cut 0 bases from V and 8 bases from J, with 19 bases between. Here the CDR3 DNA reads TGTGCCTGGAGTGTTTCCCGACTGGGACTCGGGGGCTACACCTTC. Protein product: CAWSVSRLGLGGYTF.

The rearrangement joins TRBV6-6 to TRBJ2-7, with 16 nucleotides matching TRBD2. The germline CDR1 and CDR2 sequences are MNHNY and SVGAGI (reference sequence). The CDR3 is 15 residues long. The ends lost 2 bases at V and 7 bases at J; junction bases unmatched: 2. The CDR3 nucleotides read TGTGCCAGCAGTTACCAGGGACTAGCGGGGGGGGAGCAGTACTTC. Residues: CASSYQGLAGGEQYF.

V is TRBV5-5 and J is TRBJ1-1; no reliable D call. Trimming removed 4 bases at V and 6 bases at J, with 16 bases between. The CDR3 is made up of 14 amino acids. Looked up from germline, CDR1 is SGHKS and CDR2 is YYEKEE (reference sequence). CDR3 nucleotide sequence: TGTGCCAGCAGCGCATACCCCCCGGGAGCTGAAGCTTTCTTT. Protein product: CASSAYPPGAEAFF.

DNA of the CDR3: TGTGCCAGCAGCTTAGCCGACAGGGGAACTGAAGCTTTCTTT. This encodes CASSLADRGTEAFF. This rearrangement joins TRBV7-6 to TRBJ1-1; 8 bases line up with TRBD1. J lost 5 bases, V lost 0 bases, and 2 bases had no gene match. Germline values: CDR1 SGHVS, CDR2 FNYEAQ. The CDR3 has 14 residues.

The chain is built from TRBV6-5 and TRBJ1-5; D is unclear. V dropped 6 bases and J dropped 6 bases, with 12 bases sitting between them. Germline lookup yields CDR1 MNHEY and CDR2 SVGAGI. CDR3 size: 13 residues. DNA of the CDR3: TGTGCCAGCAGCGGGAGGGATCCTCAGCCCCAGCATTTT. Translation gives CASSGRDPQPQHF.

Regarding this clone: Germline and junction disagree at one end, which may indicate a read error. Within the sample, other DNA sequences also encode this same CDR3. Here the CDR3 DNA reads TGTGCTAGCAGTGTTTACAGGGACACTGAAGCTTTCTTT. This gives the protein CASSVYRDTEAFF. This chain joins TRBV2 and TRBJ1-1; D is possibly TRBD1 (6 bases). Germline CDR1 SNHLY, CDR2 FYNNEI. The length of the CDR3 is 13 residues.

This chain joins TRBV5-1 and TRBJ2-1; D is undetermined. The germline V gene has CDR1 SGHRS and CDR2 YFSETQ. Between the trimmed V and J ends, which lost 1 base and 8 bases, there was a span of 10 bases. This CDR3 is built from 13 residues. CDR3 DNA: TGCGCCAGCAGCTTGATAGTAGAGGATGAGCAGTTCTTC. Amino acid sequence: CASSLIVEDEQFF.

The chain uses TRBV30 and TRBJ1-5; 7 nucleotides line up with TRBD1. This CDR3 is built from 15 residues. Germline V gives CDR1 GTSNPN, CDR2 SVGIG (reference sequence). With 1 base clipped from V and 2 bases from J, the junction kept 5 bases outside the gene matches. CDR3: CAWSGGTAGNQPQHF. The CDR3 nucleotides read TGTGCCTGGAGTGGAGGGACAGCGGGCAATCAGCCCCAGCATTTT.

The rearrangement joins TRBV5-1 to TRBJ1-5; D may be TRBD1 (6 bases). V was cut by 0 bases and J by 5 bases, with 9 bases left in between. This CDR3 is built from 14 residues. CDR1 SGHRS and CDR2 YFSETQ come from the germline V gene. CDR3 nucleotides: TGCGCCAGCAGCTTGGTGGCAGGGGATCAGCCCCAGCATTTT. This codes for CASSLVAGDQPQHF.

This chain uses TRBV30 with TRBJ2-7, with a weak D call TRBD2 (6 bases). Trimming cost V 2 bases and J 10 bases, with 15 bases left between them. The CDR3 length is 12 residues. The germline CDR1 and CDR2 sequences are GTSNPN and SVGIG (reference sequence). The CDR3 loop reads CAWSIYGGSQYF. CDR3 coding DNA: TGTGCCTGGAGTATCTACGGGGGATCCCAGTACTTC.

The sample holds one count of this clone. Written as DNA, the CDR3 is TGTGCCAGCAGTTCCAGGACTAGCGGGGGGGATGAGCAGTTCTTC. This translates into CASSSRTSGGDEQFF. The V gene is TRBV6-1, the J gene TRBJ2-1, with 15 bases matching TRBD2. V gave up 5 bases and J gave up 8 bases; unmatched junction bases: 4. The CDR3 loop spans 15 amino acids. The V gene's germline CDR1 is MNHNS and CDR2 SASEGT.

This clone was counted only a few times. The rearrangement uses TRBV9 and TRBJ1-2; a possible D gene is TRBD1 (6 bases). CDR1 and CDR2 (germline): SGDLS, YYNGEE. V dropped 1 base and J dropped 4 bases, with 8 bases sitting between them. The CDR3 spans 13 residues. CDR3 loop: CASSVSRGYGYTF. CDR3 nucleotides: TGTGCCAGCAGCGTAAGCAGGGGCTATGGCTACACCTTC. The full variable domain, completed using reference TRBV9 and TRBJ1-2, is DSGVTQTPKHLITATGQRVTLRCSPRSGDLSVYWYQQSLDQGLQFLIQYYNGEERAKGNILERFSAQQFPDLHSELNLSSLELGDSALYFCASSVSRGYGYTFGSGTRLTVV.

V is TRBV11-1 and J is TRBJ1-1; no clear D gene. V was trimmed by 2 bases and J by 6 bases, leaving 7 bases between them. The CDR3 totals 12 residues. The germline gives CDR1 SGHAT, CDR2 FQDESV (reference sequence). DNA of the CDR3: TGTGCCAGCAGCTTAATGTATGCTGAAGCTTTCTTT. This gives the protein CASSLMYAEAFF.

The chain employs TRBV5-1 and TRBJ2-3; D is unclear. This CDR3 has 14 residues. The germline CDR1 and CDR2 sequences are SGHRS and YFSETQ. Trimming left V 0 bases short and J 3 bases short, with 8 bases between. The CDR3 is CASSLEHETDTQYF. The CDR3 DNA is TGCGCCAGCAGCTTGGAGCACGAAACAGATACGCAGTATTTT.

The V gene is TRBV30, the J gene TRBJ1-2; possibly TRBD1 for D (5 bases). The V gene's germline CDR1 is GTSNPN and CDR2 SVGIG (reference sequence). The CDR3 length is 13 residues. The ends were cut back, 5 bases at V and 1 base at J, with 11 bases in the middle. The CDR3 is CAWGDSFNYGYTF. The CDR3 nucleotides read TGTGCCTGGGGCGACAGCTTTAACTATGGCTACACCTTC.

V is TRBV18 and J is TRBJ2-7; 12 nucleotides align to TRBD1. After removal of 6 bases from V and 6 bases from J, the junction contained 9 bases not matched to a gene. Per germline, CDR1 KGHSH and CDR2 LQKENI. The CDR3 has 15 residues. The CDR3 spells CASSYTGTGGGEQYF. As DNA, the CDR3 is TGTGCCAGCTCTTACACCGGGACAGGGGGCGGCGAGCAGTACTTC.

The CDR3 DNA is TGTGCCAGCAGCTTGGGTTTGTCGGGAAATGAGCAGTTCTTC. Its translation is CASSLGLSGNEQFF. The chain is built from TRBV5-4 and TRBJ2-1; D possibly corresponds to TRBD2 (5 bases). Trimming took off 0 bases at V and 7 bases at J, with 11 bases between the two ends. Germline CDR1 is SGHNT and CDR2 is YYREEE (reference sequence). This CDR3 spans 14 amino acids.

This chain joins TRBV13 and TRBJ2-3; 12 bases are a match to TRBD2. V trimming: 3 bases; J trimming: 2 bases; junction bases outside the gene matches: 9. The CDR3 totals 18 residues. CDR1 is PRHDT and CDR2 is FYEKMQ in the germline V gene (reference sequence). The CDR3, as DNA: TGTGCCAGCAGCTTGGAACCCGGACTAGCGGGGAACACAGATACGCAGTATTTT. Residues: CASSLEPGLAGNTDTQYF.

The chain links TRBV7-9 to TRBJ1-3, with D possibly matching TRBD1 (5 bases). Germline V CDR1 and CDR2: SEHNR, FQNEAQ (reference sequence). The CDR3 extends over 13 amino acids. V was cut by 5 bases and J by 3 bases, with 8 bases left in between. The CDR3 nucleotides are TGTGCCAGCAGCCCAGACAGTGGAAACACCATATATTTT. This sequence encodes CASSPDSGNTIYF. The variable domain in full, completed from reference TRBV7-9 and TRBJ1-3, reads DTGVSQNPRHKITKRGQNVTFRCDPISEHNRLYWYRQTLGQGPEFLTYFQNEAQLEKSRLLSDRFSAERPKGSFSTLEIQRTEQGDSAMYLCASSPDSGNTIYFGEGSWLTVV.

Only one count was recorded for this clone. The chain joins TRBV18 to TRBJ1-6, with D maybe TRBD1 (6 bases). The CDR3 consists of 14 residues. CDR1 KGHSH and CDR2 LQKENI come from the germline V gene. Trimming took off 3 bases at V and 13 bases at J, with 16 bases between the two ends. The CDR3 reads CASSPGQGTRPLHF. CDR3 bases: TGTGCCAGCTCACCCGGCCAGGGGACCAGGCCCCTCCACTTT.

The chain recombines TRBV7-8 with TRBJ2-1, with 7 bases identical to TRBD2. The germline gives CDR1 SGHVS, CDR2 FQNEAQ. V dropped 5 bases and J dropped 6; count of bases not matched to a gene: 7. The CDR3 contains 14 residues. The DNA for the CDR3 is TGTGCCAGCAGCCCATTTAGCGGGTCCAATGAGCAGTTCTTC. Protein: CASSPFSGSNEQFF.